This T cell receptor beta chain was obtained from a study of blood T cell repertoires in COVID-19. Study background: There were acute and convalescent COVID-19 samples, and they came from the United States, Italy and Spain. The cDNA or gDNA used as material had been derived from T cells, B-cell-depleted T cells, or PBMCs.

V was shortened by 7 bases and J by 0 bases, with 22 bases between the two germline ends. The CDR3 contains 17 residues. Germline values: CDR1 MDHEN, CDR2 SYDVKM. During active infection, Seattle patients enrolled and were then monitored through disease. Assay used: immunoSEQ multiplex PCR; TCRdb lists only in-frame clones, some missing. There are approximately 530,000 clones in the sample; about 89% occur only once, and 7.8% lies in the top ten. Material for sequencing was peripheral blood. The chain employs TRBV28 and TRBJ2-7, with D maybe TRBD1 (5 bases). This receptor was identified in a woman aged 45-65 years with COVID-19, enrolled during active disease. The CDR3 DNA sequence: TGTGCCAGCAACAGGCCTCCCCCTTACCTCAGCTCCTACGAGCAGTACTTC. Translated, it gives CASNRPPPYLSSYEQYF.